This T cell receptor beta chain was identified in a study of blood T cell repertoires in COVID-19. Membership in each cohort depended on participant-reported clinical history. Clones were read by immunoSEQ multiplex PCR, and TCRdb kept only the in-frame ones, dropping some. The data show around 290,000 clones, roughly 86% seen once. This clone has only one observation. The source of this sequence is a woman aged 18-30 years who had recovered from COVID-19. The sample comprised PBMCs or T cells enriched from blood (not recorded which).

The CDR3 here is CASSLTKTIEAFF. The CDR3 region has the DNA TGTGCCAGCAGCCTGACTAAGACCATTGAAGCTTTCTTT. V usage is TRBV11-2 and J usage is TRBJ1-1, with D uncertain. The length of the CDR3 is 13 residues. Trimming cost V 5 bases and J 7 bases, with 14 bases left between them. Germline-derived CDR1 and CDR2 are SGHAT and FQNNGV.